This T cell receptor beta chain was captured by sequencing in a study of T cell responses to AZD1222 COVID-19 vaccine. Findings and caveats of the study: There were repertoire samples only from the period after the peak T cell response.

TCRdb keeps only in-frame clones here, not all; method: immunoSEQ multiplex PCR. The repertoire includes 140,000 to 150,000 clones, approximately 93% of them detected once, and roughly 5% sits in the top ten. Per germline, CDR1 MNHEY and CDR2 SVGAGI. The CDR3 runs 15 residues. The junction had 4 bases not matched to a gene; V was cut back by 0 bases and J by 5 bases. This clone was seen a single time. As yet, its antigen is unknown. Specimen: peripheral blood, collected on day 0 of AZD1222 vaccination. The chain employs TRBV6-5 and TRBJ1-1; 9 positions agree with TRBD1. The sequence was collected from an adult in good health. The CDR3 DNA reads TGTGCCAGCAGTTACTCGCCGGACAGGGGAACTGAAGCTTTCTTT. Translating gives CASSYSPDRGTEAFF.